Below, one T cell receptor beta chain is given with its context. Its antigen is as yet unknown. Data came from immunoSEQ multiplex PCR; TCRdb stores just in-frame clones and leaves some out. This sample carries about 70,000 clones, about nine tenths of them seen once, and the ten largest clones take approximately 10%. Germline V gene lookup returns CDR1 SGHTA and CDR2 FQGNSA. CDR3 length: 15 residues. Trimming removed 1 base from V and 3 bases from J, with 12 bases in between. This specimen comes from a study of lymphopenia after photon versus proton radiotherapy. General study points: Proton therapy kept repertoires fairly stable, unlike photons, which gained effector/memory cells. Larger post-nadir TCR diversity loss correlated inversely with survival in deceased patients.

The rearrangement uses TRBV7-2 and TRBJ1-1; no definite D call. Here the sequenced sample was peripheral blood, taken from a patient treated with proton-based radiotherapy. The sequence came from a man older than 75 with esophageal cancer. Here the CDR3 DNA reads TGTGCCAGCAGCTTAGGTGGCGGGGAGCACACTGAAGCTTTCTTT. Translated, it gives CASSLGGGEHTEAFF.